The rows below give T cell receptor beta chains drawn from one sample of a study of blood T cell repertoires in COVID-19. Sequencing used immunoSEQ multiplex PCR; TCRdb keeps in-frame clones, though not all of them. The sample includes around 310,000 clones, 85% to 90% of them seen just once. The source material was PBMCs or T cells enriched from blood (not recorded which). Receptors were obtained from a woman in her 30s who had recovered from COVID-19. Each CDR3 is given with its conserved first and last residue. D genes are given only for firm matches. Some rows mark clone size as missing; the rest say once, few, many or name a class of expanded clone.

d_call: TRBD1
clone_size: -
j_call: TRBJ1-5
v_call: TRBV19
cdr3_nt: TGTGCCAGTAGTATTGGAGGGGGCGGTCAGCCCCAGCATTTT
cdr3_aa: CASSIGGGGQPQHF

d_call: -
clone_size: -
j_call: TRBJ2-1
v_call: TRBV9
cdr3_nt: TGTGCCAGCAGCGCAAGTCCGCAGGATGAGCAGTTCTTC
cdr3_aa: CASSASPQDEQFF

d_call: -
clone_size: -
j_call: TRBJ1-2
v_call: TRBV19
cdr3_nt: TGTGCCAGTAGCCGCGTCGGCTATGGCTACACCTTC
cdr3_aa: CASSRVGYGYTF

d_call: TRBD1
clone_size: -
j_call: TRBJ1-4
v_call: TRBV7-9
cdr3_nt: TGTGCCAGCAGCCCTGACAGGACAGGGAATGGTGAAAAACTGTTTTTT
cdr3_aa: CASSPDRTGNGEKLFF

d_call: TRBD2
clone_size: -
j_call: TRBJ2-7
v_call: TRBV14
cdr3_nt: TGTGCCAGCAGTCCACTAGCGGGAGGGCCAGACGAGCAGTACTTC
cdr3_aa: CASSPLAGGPDEQYF

d_call: -
clone_size: -
j_call: TRBJ2-6
v_call: TRBV6-6
cdr3_nt: TGTGCCAGCAGTTACACTAGCTCTGGGGCCAACGTCCTGACTTTC
cdr3_aa: CASSYTSSGANVLTF

d_call: TRBD1
clone_size: -
j_call: TRBJ1-5
v_call: TRBV6-2/TRBV6-3
cdr3_nt: TGTGCCAGCAGTTACCCTCCGACAGGGTATAGCAATCAGCCCCAGCATTTT
cdr3_aa: CASSYPPTGYSNQPQHF

d_call: -
clone_size: -
j_call: TRBJ2-7
v_call: TRBV7-9
cdr3_nt: TGTGCCAGCAGCTCGACCAGGGCCGAGCAGTACTTC
cdr3_aa: CASSSTRAEQYF

d_call: TRBD2
clone_size: -
j_call: TRBJ2-1
v_call: TRBV15
cdr3_nt: TGTGCCACCAGCACCAGGACTAGCGGCCTAAGCGGGCAGTTCTTC
cdr3_aa: CATSTRTSGLSGQFF

d_call: TRBD1
clone_size: -
j_call: TRBJ1-5
v_call: TRBV18
cdr3_nt: TGTGCCAGCTCAGAAAGCGAGGCAGGGGGTGTTCAGCCCCAGCATTTT
cdr3_aa: CASSESEAGGVQPQHF

d_call: TRBD1
clone_size: -
j_call: TRBJ1-6
v_call: TRBV27
cdr3_nt: TGTGCCAGCAGCTCTAAAGGGACAGGGGATTCACCCCTCCACTTT
cdr3_aa: CASSSKGTGDSPLHF

d_call: TRBD2
clone_size: -
j_call: TRBJ2-1
v_call: TRBV10-3
cdr3_nt: TGTGCCATCAGTGGGGGACTAGGATCCTACAATGAGCAGTTCTTC
cdr3_aa: CAISGGLGSYNEQFF

d_call: -
clone_size: once
j_call: TRBJ1-6
v_call: TRBV19
cdr3_nt: TGTGCCAGTCGAGGGTATAATTCACCCCTCCACTTT
cdr3_aa: CASRGYNSPLHF

d_call: -
clone_size: once
j_call: TRBJ1-1
v_call: TRBV7-6
cdr3_nt: TGTGCCAGCATCAAGGAGGGACTGAACACTGAAGCTTTCTTT
cdr3_aa: CASIKEGLNTEAFF

d_call: TRBD1
clone_size: -
j_call: TRBJ2-2
v_call: TRBV10-3
cdr3_nt: TGTGCCATCAGTGAGTCGTCTGGGGGAGGGACAGGGGCCAACACCGGGGAGCTGTTTTTT
cdr3_aa: CAISESSGGGTGANTGELFF

d_call: TRBD1
clone_size: few
j_call: TRBJ2-7
v_call: TRBV9
cdr3_nt: TGTGCCAGCAGCGCGACAGGGGGCGTCTACGAGCAGTACTTC
cdr3_aa: CASSATGGVYEQYF

d_call: -
clone_size: -
j_call: TRBJ2-6
v_call: TRBV19
cdr3_nt: TGTGCCAGTAGTATCCTGGTCGTGGGCCCTCCGGATGGGGCCAACGTCCTGACTTTC
cdr3_aa: CASSILVVGPPDGANVLTF

d_call: -
clone_size: -
j_call: TRBJ1-4
v_call: TRBV10-3
cdr3_nt: TGTGCCATCAGTGTAACAGGAGAAAATGAAAAACTGTTTTTT
cdr3_aa: CAISVTGENEKLFF

d_call: -
clone_size: -
j_call: TRBJ1-1
v_call: TRBV20-1
cdr3_nt: TGCAGTGCTCTACCGCGAACTGAAGCTTTCTTT
cdr3_aa: CSALPRTEAFF

d_call: TRBD2
clone_size: -
j_call: TRBJ2-5
v_call: TRBV7-8
cdr3_nt: TGTGCCAGCAGCGGGACTAGCGGGAGGGCCGGGGAGACCCAGTACTTC
cdr3_aa: CASSGTSGRAGETQYF

d_call: -
clone_size: -
j_call: TRBJ1-1
v_call: TRBV4-1
cdr3_nt: TGCGCCAGCAGCCAAGGGCCTGGGGGAGGAACTGAAGCTTTCTTT
cdr3_aa: CASSQGPGGGTEAFF

d_call: -
clone_size: few
j_call: TRBJ2-7
v_call: TRBV15
cdr3_nt: TGTGCCACCAGCAGAGAACCTAGCGCAACCTACGAGCAGTACTTC
cdr3_aa: CATSREPSATYEQYF

d_call: TRBD2
clone_size: -
j_call: TRBJ2-1
v_call: TRBV5-5
cdr3_nt: TGTGCCAGCAGATTTAGCGGGAGTGGTGAGCAGTTCTTC
cdr3_aa: CASRFSGSGEQFF

d_call: -
clone_size: -
j_call: TRBJ2-1
v_call: TRBV15
cdr3_nt: TGTGCCACCAGCAGAGCGGGTGGGGGGATTATGTATGAGCAGTTCTTC
cdr3_aa: CATSRAGGGIMYEQFF

d_call: -
clone_size: -
j_call: TRBJ1-3
v_call: TRBV2
cdr3_nt: TGTGCCAGCACCTCGAACAGGGCTGGAAACACCATATATTTT
cdr3_aa: CASTSNRAGNTIYF

d_call: -
clone_size: -
j_call: TRBJ1-5
v_call: TRBV6-2/TRBV6-3
cdr3_nt: TGTGCCAGCAGTCCAAGCGATCAGCCCCAGCATTTT
cdr3_aa: CASSPSDQPQHF

d_call: TRBD1
clone_size: -
j_call: TRBJ1-2
v_call: TRBV19
cdr3_nt: TGTGCCAGTAGTATAAAACAGGGGACTAACTATGGCTACACCTTC
cdr3_aa: CASSIKQGTNYGYTF

d_call: TRBD1
clone_size: -
j_call: TRBJ2-5
v_call: TRBV28
cdr3_nt: TGTGCCAGCAGTTTAAGGGACAGGGCGGAGACCCAGTACTTC
cdr3_aa: CASSLRDRAETQYF

d_call: -
clone_size: -
j_call: TRBJ2-3
v_call: TRBV11-3
cdr3_nt: TGTGCCAGCAGCTTAGGGGGCGTAACAGATACGCAGTATTTT
cdr3_aa: CASSLGGVTDTQYF

d_call: TRBD2
clone_size: -
j_call: TRBJ2-7
v_call: TRBV5-4
cdr3_nt: TGTGCCAGCAGCCGATATCCGGGACTAGCATCCCGCCAGTACTTC
cdr3_aa: CASSRYPGLASRQYF

d_call: TRBD1
clone_size: once
j_call: TRBJ2-3
v_call: TRBV7-9
cdr3_nt: TGTGCCAGCAGCCAACAGGGGCCAGACACAGATACGCAGTATTTT
cdr3_aa: CASSQQGPDTDTQYF

d_call: TRBD2
clone_size: -
j_call: TRBJ2-7
v_call: TRBV6-5
cdr3_nt: TGTGCCAGCGGGAGGGGTTACGAGCAGTACTTC
cdr3_aa: CASGRGYEQYF

d_call: -
clone_size: -
j_call: TRBJ2-6
v_call: TRBV27
cdr3_nt: TGTGCCAGCAGTTTTATCAGGGTACCTGGGGCCAACGTCCTGACTTTC
cdr3_aa: CASSFIRVPGANVLTF

d_call: -
clone_size: -
j_call: TRBJ2-7
v_call: TRBV28
cdr3_nt: TGTGCCAGCAGGGGGGGCGGGAGCCCCTTCGAGCAGTACTTC
cdr3_aa: CASRGGGSPFEQYF

d_call: TRBD2
clone_size: -
j_call: TRBJ2-1
v_call: TRBV11-2
cdr3_nt: TGTGCCAGCAGCGAGGGACTAGCGGGAGGGGGTGAGCAGTTCTTC
cdr3_aa: CASSEGLAGGGEQFF

d_call: -
clone_size: few
j_call: TRBJ2-2
v_call: TRBV3-1/TRBV3-2
cdr3_nt: TGTGCCAGCAGCCAAGAGGGGGGAACCGGGGAGCTGTTTTTT
cdr3_aa: CASSQEGGTGELFF

d_call: TRBD2
clone_size: -
j_call: TRBJ2-1
v_call: TRBV7-2
cdr3_nt: TGTGCCAGCAGCTTTAGGACTAGCGGAAACAATGAGCAGTTCTTC
cdr3_aa: CASSFRTSGNNEQFF

d_call: TRBD1
clone_size: -
j_call: TRBJ1-2
v_call: TRBV18
cdr3_nt: TGTGCCAGCTCACCACTACCGGGACAGGTCTATGGCTACACCTTC
cdr3_aa: CASSPLPGQVYGYTF

d_call: TRBD2
clone_size: -
j_call: TRBJ2-1
v_call: TRBV3-1/TRBV3-2
cdr3_nt: TGTGCCAGCAGCCTGACCGGGACTAGGAACAATGAGCAGTTCTTC
cdr3_aa: CASSLTGTRNNEQFF

d_call: TRBD1
clone_size: few
j_call: TRBJ1-5
v_call: TRBV18
cdr3_nt: TGTGCCAGCTCTAACCTACAGGGGGCTGGTGGTCAGCCCCAGCATTTT
cdr3_aa: CASSNLQGAGGQPQHF

d_call: -
clone_size: -
j_call: TRBJ1-1
v_call: TRBV27
cdr3_nt: TGTGCCAGCATGAGGGATTCTATGAACACTGAAGCTTTCTTT
cdr3_aa: CASMRDSMNTEAFF

d_call: -
clone_size: -
j_call: TRBJ1-1
v_call: TRBV6-5
cdr3_nt: TGTGCCAGCAGTTACCTACCGACAGGAGTGAACACTGAAGCTTTCTTT
cdr3_aa: CASSYLPTGVNTEAFF

d_call: TRBD2
clone_size: -
j_call: TRBJ2-7
v_call: TRBV6-1
cdr3_nt: TGTGCCAGCAGTGAACTAGCGGGAACCTACGAGCAGTACTTC
cdr3_aa: CASSELAGTYEQYF

d_call: -
clone_size: -
j_call: TRBJ2-5
v_call: TRBV5-6
cdr3_nt: TGTGCCAGCAGCTTTAATTATCAGGAGACCCAGTACTTC
cdr3_aa: CASSFNYQETQYF

d_call: -
clone_size: -
j_call: TRBJ2-3
v_call: TRBV28
cdr3_nt: TGTGCCAGCAGCTCTGGGGCTGGAGATACGCAGTATTTT
cdr3_aa: CASSSGAGDTQYF

d_call: -
clone_size: -
j_call: TRBJ1-1
v_call: TRBV19
cdr3_nt: TGTGCCAGTAGTTACATCGATAACACTGAAGCTTTCTTT
cdr3_aa: CASSYIDNTEAFF

d_call: TRBD1
clone_size: -
j_call: TRBJ1-6
v_call: TRBV30
cdr3_nt: TGTGCCTGGGGGACAGACTATAATTCACCCCTCCACTTT
cdr3_aa: CAWGTDYNSPLHF

d_call: -
clone_size: few
j_call: TRBJ1-6
v_call: TRBV4-2
cdr3_nt: TGTGCCAGCAGCCAAGAATCCAGCTCCTATAATTCACCCCTCCACTTT
cdr3_aa: CASSQESSSYNSPLHF

d_call: TRBD2
clone_size: once
j_call: TRBJ2-5
v_call: TRBV2
cdr3_nt: TGTGCCAGCAGTGAAGAGGCTAGCGGGACAGAGACCCAGTACTTC
cdr3_aa: CASSEEASGTETQYF

d_call: TRBD2
clone_size: -
j_call: TRBJ2-1
v_call: TRBV5-1
cdr3_nt: TGCGCCAGCAGCTTCGGGTTCCTAGCGGGCAATGAGCAGTTCTTC
cdr3_aa: CASSFGFLAGNEQFF

d_call: -
clone_size: -
j_call: TRBJ1-1
v_call: TRBV27
cdr3_nt: TGTGCCAGCAGTTTATTGGCAGGATTCGAAGCTTTCTTT
cdr3_aa: CASSLLAGFEAFF

d_call: -
clone_size: few
j_call: TRBJ2-5
v_call: TRBV4-2
cdr3_nt: TGTGCCAGCAGCCAAGATCCGAGAAGTACCGAGACCCAGTACTTC
cdr3_aa: CASSQDPRSTETQYF

d_call: -
clone_size: -
j_call: TRBJ1-1
v_call: TRBV25-1
cdr3_nt: TGTGCCAGCAGTGAATATCGGGGTCTTCCAGCTTTCTTT
cdr3_aa: CASSEYRGLPAFF